This T cell receptor beta chain was recovered during a study of CD8 T cells in Susac syndrome. Trimming took 5 bases from V and 3 from J, leaving 8 bases between them. Germline lookup yields CDR1 LNHDA and CDR2 SQIVND (reference sequence). CDR3 length: 12 amino acids. The authors reverse transcribed roughly 0.5 to 1 ug RNA with random hexamers. TCRdb passed the immunoSEQ multiplex PCR reads through MiXCR, listing each CDR3 protein once. Of about 240,000 distinct CDR3 sequences listed, 90% to 97% are singletons. The V gene is TRBV19, the J gene TRBJ2-7; D uncertain. Sequencing used CD4+ T cells from PBMCs. This sequence originates from a human donor with Susac syndrome. DNA of the CDR3: TGTGCCAGTAGTGGAGCCGGCTACGAGCAGTACTTC. Translating it yields CASSGAGYEQYF.